This T cell receptor beta chain is from a study of vaccination and CD4 T cells after COVID-19. Study-wide background: The cells were exposed to overlapping spike peptides originating from SARS-CoV-2, HCoV-NL63, HCoV-OC43 and HCoV-229E for stimulation. General observations from the study: Reactive clonotype counts went from median about 20 after infection to approximately 38 after vaccination, nonsignificantly.

The J segment lost 0 bases and the V segment lost 7 bases, leaving 3 bases of the junction unmatched. This CDR3 has 13 residues. The germline CDR1 and CDR2 sequences are SQVTM and ANQGSEA. Treatment defined: approximately nine-day PBMC culture with coronavirus spike peptide pools or control peptides (ViraFEST assay). Sequencing of the DNA from cultured CD4+ T cells was carried out with the Oncomine TCR Beta short-read assay. The template was genomic DNA from cultured CD4+ T cells. A single record per CDR3 protein comes from TCRdb applying MiXCR to the PCR reads. The data contain over 15,000 distinct CDR3 sequences, about three quarters of them singletons. Details on this clonotype: Its antigen remains unidentified.

The material sequenced was CD4+ T cells from blood, cultured in vitro. This TCR was recovered from a human donor who had recovered from COVID-19. V usage is TRBV29-1 and J usage is TRBJ1-1; 9 bases align to TRBD1. The CDR3 spells CSGGQGMNTEAFF. The CDR3 region has the DNA TGCAGCGGCGGACAGGGGATGAACACTGAAGCTTTCTTT.